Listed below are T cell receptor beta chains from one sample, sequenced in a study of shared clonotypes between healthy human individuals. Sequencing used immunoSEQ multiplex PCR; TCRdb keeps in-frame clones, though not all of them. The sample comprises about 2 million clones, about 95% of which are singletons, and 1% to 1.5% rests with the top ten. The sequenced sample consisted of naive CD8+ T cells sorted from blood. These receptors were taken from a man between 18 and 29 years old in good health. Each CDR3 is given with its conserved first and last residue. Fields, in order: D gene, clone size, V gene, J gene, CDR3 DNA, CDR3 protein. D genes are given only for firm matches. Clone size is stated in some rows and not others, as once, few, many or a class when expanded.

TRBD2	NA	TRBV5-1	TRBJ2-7	TGCGCCAGCAGCTTTGGAGGCGGGGGTTACGAGCAGTACTTC	CASSFGGGGYEQYF
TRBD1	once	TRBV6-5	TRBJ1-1	TGTGCCAGCAGTTACTCCCCGACAGGGCCGAACACTGAAGCTTTCTTT	CASSYSPTGPNTEAFF
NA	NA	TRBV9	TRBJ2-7	TGTGCCAGCAGCCCCACTGGGTTTCCGTCGGAAGCTTACGAGCAGTACTTC	CASSPTGFPSEAYEQYF
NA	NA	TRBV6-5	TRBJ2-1	TGTGCCAGCAGTTACTCTGTGGGACCCGTCTACAATGAGCAGTTCTTC	CASSYSVGPVYNEQFF
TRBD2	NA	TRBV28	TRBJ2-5	TGTGCCAGCAGTTTACCTAGCGGCGAGACCCAGTACTTC	CASSLPSGETQYF
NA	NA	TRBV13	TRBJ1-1	TGTGCCAGCAGCCCTCCACCGAACACTGAAGCTTTCTTT	CASSPPPNTEAFF
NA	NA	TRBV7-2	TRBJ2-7	TGTGCCAGCAGCTTAGAGTCTGCCTACGAGCAGTACTTC	CASSLESAYEQYF
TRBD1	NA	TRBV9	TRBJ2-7	TGTGCCAGCAGCCCACGGGACAGCCTGGAGCAGTACTTC	CASSPRDSLEQYF
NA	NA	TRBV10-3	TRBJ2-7	TGTGCCATCAGTGAGGAGGTTAACGAGCAGTACTTC	CAISEEVNEQYF
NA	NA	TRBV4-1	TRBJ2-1	TGCGCCAGCAGCCAACCCGATCAGGGACGGAGCTCCTACAATGAGCAGTTCTTC	CASSQPDQGRSSYNEQFF
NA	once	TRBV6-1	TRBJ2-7	TGTGCCAGCAGTGAAGGACAGGAAACCTACGAGCAGTACTTC	CASSEGQETYEQYF
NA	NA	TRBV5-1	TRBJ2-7	TGCGCCAGCAGCTTGGCTTGGGACATAACCTACGAGCAGTACTTC	CASSLAWDITYEQYF
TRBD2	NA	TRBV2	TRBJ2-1	TGTGCCAGCAGTGTGTCCGGGACTAGCGAGTTCCAACCCAGGTTGGAGCAGTTCTTC	CASSVSGTSEFQPRLEQFF
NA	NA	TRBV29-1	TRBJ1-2	TGCAGCGTCTCAGGGGTAGACGGCTACACCTTC	CSVSGVDGYTF
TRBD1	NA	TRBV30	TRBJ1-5	TGTGCCTGGGATGTTGGACAGGGGATGGGCAATCAGCCCCAGCATTTT	CAWDVGQGMGNQPQHF
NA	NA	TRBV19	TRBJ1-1	TGTGCCAGTAGTATAGCGGGGGGCCCGGCCACTGAAGCTTTCTTT	CASSIAGGPATEAFF
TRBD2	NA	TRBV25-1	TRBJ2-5	TGTGCCAGCAGTGAATATAGCGGGTCGTACCAAGAGACCCAGTACTTC	CASSEYSGSYQETQYF
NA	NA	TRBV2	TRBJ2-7	TGTGCCAGCAGGGGAGAGCAGGGCTTCTCCTACGAGCAGTACTTC	CASRGEQGFSYEQYF
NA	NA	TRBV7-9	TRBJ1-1	TGTGCCAGCAGCTCGACCCTTCGGACTGAAGCTTTCTTT	CASSSTLRTEAFF
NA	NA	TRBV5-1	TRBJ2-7	TGCGCCAGCAGCTTGGAACGGCCTTTATCCTACGAGCAGTACTTC	CASSLERPLSYEQYF
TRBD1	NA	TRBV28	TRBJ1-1	TGTGCCAGCAGTCCCGCGGGGGACAGCTATAGTAATTTCTTT	CASSPAGDSYSNFF
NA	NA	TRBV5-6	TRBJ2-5	TGTGCCAGCAGCGGGCTTTTAGGGGTAAAAGAGACCCAGTACTTC	CASSGLLGVKETQYF
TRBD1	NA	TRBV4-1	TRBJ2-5	TGCGCCAGCAGCCGGGACAGCCAAGAGACCCAGTACTTC	CASSRDSQETQYF
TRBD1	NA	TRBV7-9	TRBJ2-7	TGTGCCATAGGACAGGGGTCTTACGAGCAGTACTTC	CAIGQGSYEQYF
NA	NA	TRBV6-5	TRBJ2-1	TGTGCCAGCGCGCCTAGCTCCTACAATGAGCAGTTCTTC	CASAPSSYNEQFF
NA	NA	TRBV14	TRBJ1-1	TGTGCCAGCAGCCAAGAAGGATTTTCACGGGGCACTGAAGCTTTCTTT	CASSQEGFSRGTEAFF
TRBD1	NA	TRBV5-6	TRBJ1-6	TGTGCCAGCAGCCTACGACAGGGAATCGGGTATAATTCACCCCTCCACTTT	CASSLRQGIGYNSPLHF
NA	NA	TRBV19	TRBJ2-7	TGTGCCAGTAGTCCGGGGACGCGGACAAACGAGCAGTACTTC	CASSPGTRTNEQYF
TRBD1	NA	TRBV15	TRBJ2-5	TGTGCCACCAGTTTCGGACAGGGGCAAGAGACCCAGTACTTC	CATSFGQGQETQYF
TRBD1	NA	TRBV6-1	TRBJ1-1	TGTGCCAGCAGTGAAGGGAGACAGGGGAGAACTGAAGCTTTCTTT	CASSEGRQGRTEAFF
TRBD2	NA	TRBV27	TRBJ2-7	TGTGCCAGCAGTTATTTTAGGACTAGCGACGAGCAGTACTTC	CASSYFRTSDEQYF
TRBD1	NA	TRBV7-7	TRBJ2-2	TGTGCTAGCAGCCCTGGGACAGTTAACACCGGGGAGCTGTTTTTT	CASSPGTVNTGELFF
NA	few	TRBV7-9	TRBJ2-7	TGTGCCAGCAGTCCCGGGACCCCCGTCCACGAGCAGTACTTC	CASSPGTPVHEQYF
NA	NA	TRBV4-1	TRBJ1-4	TGCGCCAGCAGCCAGGTAGGGGGTCAAGGTGGAAAACTGTTTTTT	CASSQVGGQGGKLFF
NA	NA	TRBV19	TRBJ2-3	TGTGCCAGTAGTACCCAGGACGGGATTGATACGCAGTATTTT	CASSTQDGIDTQYF
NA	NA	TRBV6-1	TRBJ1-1	TGTGCCAGCAGTGAAGACCCCGGGTTCAGTGAAGCTTTCTTT	CASSEDPGFSEAFF
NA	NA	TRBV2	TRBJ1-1	TGTGCCAGCACGGAAGGACGGATCTCCGCTGAAGCTTTCTTT	CASTEGRISAEAFF
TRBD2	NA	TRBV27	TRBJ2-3	TGTGCCAGCAGTTTAGCTAGCGGGAGGGATACGCAGTATTTT	CASSLASGRDTQYF
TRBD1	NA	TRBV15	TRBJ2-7	TGTGCCACCAGCAGAGATAAGGGACAGGGCCACGAGCAGTACTTC	CATSRDKGQGHEQYF
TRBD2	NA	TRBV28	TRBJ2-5	TGTGCCAGCAGTAAACACAGCGGACTAGTTAAAGAGACCCAGTACTTC	CASSKHSGLVKETQYF
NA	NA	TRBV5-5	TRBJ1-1	TGTGCCAGCAGCTGGCGGGGCACTGAAGCTTTCTTT	CASSWRGTEAFF
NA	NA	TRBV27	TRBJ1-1	TGTGCCAGCAGTATTCAGGCCATGAACACTGAAGCTTTCTTT	CASSIQAMNTEAFF
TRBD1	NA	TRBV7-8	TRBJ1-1	TGTGCCAGCAGCAGAGGACAGGGGGGTGCTGAAGCTTTCTTT	CASSRGQGGAEAFF
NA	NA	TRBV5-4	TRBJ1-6	TGTGCCAGCAGCTTGCTCGGGGGCGCTTATAATTCACCCCTCCACTTT	CASSLLGGAYNSPLHF
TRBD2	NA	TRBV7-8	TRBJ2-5	TGTGCCAGCAGCCTAGAACTAGCGGGGGGACCAAATCAAGAGACCCAGTACTTC	CASSLELAGGPNQETQYF
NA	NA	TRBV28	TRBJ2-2	TGTGCCAGCAGCCCAAGAACAGGGAAGACCGGGGAGCTGTTTTTT	CASSPRTGKTGELFF